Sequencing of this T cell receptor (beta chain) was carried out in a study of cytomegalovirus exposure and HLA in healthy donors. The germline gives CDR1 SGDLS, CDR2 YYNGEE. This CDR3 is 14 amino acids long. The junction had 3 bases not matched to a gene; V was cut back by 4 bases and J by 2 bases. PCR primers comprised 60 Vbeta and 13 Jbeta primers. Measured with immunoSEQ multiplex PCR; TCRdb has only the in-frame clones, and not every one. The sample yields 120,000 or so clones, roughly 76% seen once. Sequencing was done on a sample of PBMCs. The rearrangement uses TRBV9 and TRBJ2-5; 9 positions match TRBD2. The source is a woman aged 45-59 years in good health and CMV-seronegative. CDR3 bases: TGTGCCAGCAGCCGCAGCGGGGGGCAAGAGACCCAGTACTTC. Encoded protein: CASSRSGGQETQYF.